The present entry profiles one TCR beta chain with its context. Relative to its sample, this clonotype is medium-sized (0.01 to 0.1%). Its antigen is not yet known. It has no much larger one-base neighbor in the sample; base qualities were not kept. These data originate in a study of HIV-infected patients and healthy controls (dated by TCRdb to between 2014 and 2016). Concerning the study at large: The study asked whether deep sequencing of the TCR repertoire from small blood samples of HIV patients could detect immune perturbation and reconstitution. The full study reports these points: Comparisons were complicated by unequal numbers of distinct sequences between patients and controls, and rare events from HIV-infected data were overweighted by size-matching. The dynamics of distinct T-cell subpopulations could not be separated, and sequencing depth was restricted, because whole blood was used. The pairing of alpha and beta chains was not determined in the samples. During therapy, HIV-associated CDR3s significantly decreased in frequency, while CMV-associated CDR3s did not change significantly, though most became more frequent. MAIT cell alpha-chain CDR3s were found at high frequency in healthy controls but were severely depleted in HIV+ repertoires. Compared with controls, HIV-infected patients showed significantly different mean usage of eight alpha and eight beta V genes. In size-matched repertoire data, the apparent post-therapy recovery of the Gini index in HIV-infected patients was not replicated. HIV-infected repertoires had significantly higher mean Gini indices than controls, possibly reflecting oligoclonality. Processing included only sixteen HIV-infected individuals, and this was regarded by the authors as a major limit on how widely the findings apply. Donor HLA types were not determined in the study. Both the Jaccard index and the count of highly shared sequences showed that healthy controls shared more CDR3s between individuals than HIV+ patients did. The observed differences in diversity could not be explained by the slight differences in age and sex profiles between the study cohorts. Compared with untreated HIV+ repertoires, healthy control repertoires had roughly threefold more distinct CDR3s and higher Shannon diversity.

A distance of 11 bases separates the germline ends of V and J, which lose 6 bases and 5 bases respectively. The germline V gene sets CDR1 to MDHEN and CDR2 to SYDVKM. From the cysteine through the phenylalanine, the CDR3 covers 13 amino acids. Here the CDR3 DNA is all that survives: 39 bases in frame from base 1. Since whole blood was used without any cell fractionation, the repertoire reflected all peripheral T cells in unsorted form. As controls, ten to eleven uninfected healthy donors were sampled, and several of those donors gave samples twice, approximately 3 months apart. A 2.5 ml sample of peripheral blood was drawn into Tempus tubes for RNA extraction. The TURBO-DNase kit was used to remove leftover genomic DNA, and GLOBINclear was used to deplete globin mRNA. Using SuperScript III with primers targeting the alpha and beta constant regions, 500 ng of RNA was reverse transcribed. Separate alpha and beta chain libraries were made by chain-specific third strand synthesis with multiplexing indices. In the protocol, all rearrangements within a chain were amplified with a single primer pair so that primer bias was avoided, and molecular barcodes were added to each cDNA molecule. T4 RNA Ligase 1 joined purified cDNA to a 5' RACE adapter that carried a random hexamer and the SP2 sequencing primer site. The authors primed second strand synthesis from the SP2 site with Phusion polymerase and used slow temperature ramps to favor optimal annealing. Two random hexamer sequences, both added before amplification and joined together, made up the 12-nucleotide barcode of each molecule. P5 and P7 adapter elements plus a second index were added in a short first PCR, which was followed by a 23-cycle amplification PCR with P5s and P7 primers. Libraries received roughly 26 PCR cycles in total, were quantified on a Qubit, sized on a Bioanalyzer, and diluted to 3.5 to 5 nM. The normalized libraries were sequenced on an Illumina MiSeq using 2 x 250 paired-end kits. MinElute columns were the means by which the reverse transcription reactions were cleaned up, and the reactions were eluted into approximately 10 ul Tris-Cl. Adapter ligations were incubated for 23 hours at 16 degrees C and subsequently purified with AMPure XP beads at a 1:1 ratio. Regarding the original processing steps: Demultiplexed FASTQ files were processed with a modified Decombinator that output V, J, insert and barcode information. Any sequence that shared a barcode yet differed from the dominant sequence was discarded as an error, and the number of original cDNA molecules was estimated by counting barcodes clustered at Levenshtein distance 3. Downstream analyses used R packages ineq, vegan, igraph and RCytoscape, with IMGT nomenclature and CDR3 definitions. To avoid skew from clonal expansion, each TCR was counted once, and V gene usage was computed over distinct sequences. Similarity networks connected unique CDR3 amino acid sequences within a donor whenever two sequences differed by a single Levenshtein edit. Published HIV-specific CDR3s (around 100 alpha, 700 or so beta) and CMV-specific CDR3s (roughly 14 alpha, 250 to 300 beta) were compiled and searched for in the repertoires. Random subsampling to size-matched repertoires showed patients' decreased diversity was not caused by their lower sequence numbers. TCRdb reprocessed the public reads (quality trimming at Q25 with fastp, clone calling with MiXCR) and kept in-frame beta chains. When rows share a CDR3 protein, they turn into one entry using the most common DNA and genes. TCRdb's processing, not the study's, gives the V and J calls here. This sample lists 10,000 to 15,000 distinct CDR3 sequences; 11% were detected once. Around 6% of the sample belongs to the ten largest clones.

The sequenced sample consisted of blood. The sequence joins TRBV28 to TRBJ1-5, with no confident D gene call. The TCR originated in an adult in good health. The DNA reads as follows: TGTGCCAGCAGAATAGGGTTAGATCAGCCCCAGCATTTT. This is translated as CASRIGLDQPQHF.